This TCR beta chain was recorded in a study of OX40 agonist ivuxolimab in advanced cancers. Whole-study context: Dosing consisted of intravenous ivuxolimab at 0.01 to 10 mg/kg every 2 weeks. In three patients, partial responses were observed, one with hepatocellular carcinoma and two with cutaneous melanoma.

Patients were ruled out by autoimmune disease history or systemic immunosuppression. TCRdb keeps only in-frame clones here, not all; method: immunoSEQ multiplex PCR. The sample has roughly 43,000 clones, 80% to 90% seen once. V lost 7 bases and J 2 bases, leaving 14 bases between the germline ends. Germline assignment: CDR1 MNHEY and CDR2 SMNVEV (reference sequence). The CDR3 loop spans 14 amino acids. J is TRBJ1-2 and V is TRBV27; maybe TRBD1 (5 bases). Source: CD4+ or CD8+ T cells sorted from blood, taken in a trial of the OX40 agonist ivuxolimab. This clonotype originated in an adult with an advanced solid tumor such as melanoma, head and neck, liver or kidney cancer. The CDR3 spells CASNAAGGNYGYTF. CDR3 sequence (DNA): TGTGCCAGCAATGCGGCGGGGGGAAACTATGGCTACACCTTC.